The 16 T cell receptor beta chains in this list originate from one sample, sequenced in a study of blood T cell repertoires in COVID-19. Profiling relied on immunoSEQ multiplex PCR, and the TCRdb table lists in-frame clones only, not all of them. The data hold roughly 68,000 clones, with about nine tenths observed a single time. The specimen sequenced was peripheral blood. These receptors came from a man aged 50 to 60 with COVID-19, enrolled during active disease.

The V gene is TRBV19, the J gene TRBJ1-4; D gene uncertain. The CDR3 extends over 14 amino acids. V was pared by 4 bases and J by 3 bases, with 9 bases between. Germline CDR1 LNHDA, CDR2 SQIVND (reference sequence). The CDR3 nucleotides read TGTGCCAGTAGTAGGAGGAGCGCTAATGAAAAACTGTTTTTT. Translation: CASSRRSANEKLFF.

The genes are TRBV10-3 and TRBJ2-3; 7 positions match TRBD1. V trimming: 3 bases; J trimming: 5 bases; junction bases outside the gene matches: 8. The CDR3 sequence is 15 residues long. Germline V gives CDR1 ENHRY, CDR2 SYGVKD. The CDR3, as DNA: TGTGCCATCAGTGACCCAGGGACAGCAGGAGATACGCAGTATTTT. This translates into CAISDPGTAGDTQYF.

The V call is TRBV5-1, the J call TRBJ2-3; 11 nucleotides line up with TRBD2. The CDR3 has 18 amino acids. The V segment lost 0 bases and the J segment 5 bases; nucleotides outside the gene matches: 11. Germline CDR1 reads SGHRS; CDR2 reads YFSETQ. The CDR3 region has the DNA TGCGCCAGCAGCTTGGCCCCACTTACTAGCGGGAGTGTAGATACGCAGTATTTT. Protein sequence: CASSLAPLTSGSVDTQYF.

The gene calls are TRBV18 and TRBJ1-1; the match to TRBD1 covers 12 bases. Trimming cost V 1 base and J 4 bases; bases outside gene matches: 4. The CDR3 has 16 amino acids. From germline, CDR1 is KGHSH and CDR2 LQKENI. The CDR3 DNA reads TGTGCCAGCTCACCACTAGGGACAGGGGGCACCACTGAAGCTTTCTTT. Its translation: CASSPLGTGGTTEAFF.

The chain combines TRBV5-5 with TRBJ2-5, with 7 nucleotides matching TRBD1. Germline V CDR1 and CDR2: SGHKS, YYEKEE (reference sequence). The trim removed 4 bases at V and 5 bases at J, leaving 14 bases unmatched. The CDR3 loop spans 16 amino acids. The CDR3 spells CASSGSTGWGFETQYF. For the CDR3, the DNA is TGTGCCAGCAGCGGTTCGACAGGGTGGGGGTTTGAGACCCAGTACTTC.

This CDR3 reads CAWNRDRGGGYTF. Written as DNA, the CDR3 is TGTGCCTGGAACCGGGACAGGGGGGGTGGCTACACCTTC. The chain links TRBV30 to TRBJ1-2, with 11 bases identical to TRBD1. V trimming: 4 bases; J trimming: 7 bases; junction bases outside the gene matches: 5. Germline V gives CDR1 GTSNPN, CDR2 SVGIG (reference sequence). CDR3 length: 13 residues.

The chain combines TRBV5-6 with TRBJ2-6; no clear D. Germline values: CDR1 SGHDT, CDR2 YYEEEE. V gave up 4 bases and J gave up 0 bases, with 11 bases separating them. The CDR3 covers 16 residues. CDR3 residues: CASSPYSRSGANVLTF. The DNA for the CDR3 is TGTGCCAGCAGCCCGTACAGCCGCTCTGGGGCCAACGTCCTGACTTTC. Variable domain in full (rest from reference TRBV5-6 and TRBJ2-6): DAGVTQSPTHLIKTRGQQVTLRCSPKSGHDTVSWYQQALGQGPQFIFQYYEEEERQRGNFPDRFSGHQFPNYSSELNVNALLLGDSALYLCASSPYSRSGANVLTFGAGSRLTVL.

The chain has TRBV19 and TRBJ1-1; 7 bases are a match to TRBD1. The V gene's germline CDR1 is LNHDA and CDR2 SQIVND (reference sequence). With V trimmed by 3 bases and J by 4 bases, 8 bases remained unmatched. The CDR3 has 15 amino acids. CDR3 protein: CASSMVASGGTEAFF. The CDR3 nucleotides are TGTGCCAGTAGTATGGTGGCCTCAGGGGGCACTGAAGCTTTCTTT.

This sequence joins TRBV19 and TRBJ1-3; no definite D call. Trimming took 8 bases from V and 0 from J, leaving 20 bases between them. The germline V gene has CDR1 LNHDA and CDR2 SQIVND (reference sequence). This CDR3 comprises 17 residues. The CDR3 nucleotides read TGTGCCAGTCGATCCTCAGATACAGCTATCTCTGGAAACACCATATATTTT. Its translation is CASRSSDTAISGNTIYF.

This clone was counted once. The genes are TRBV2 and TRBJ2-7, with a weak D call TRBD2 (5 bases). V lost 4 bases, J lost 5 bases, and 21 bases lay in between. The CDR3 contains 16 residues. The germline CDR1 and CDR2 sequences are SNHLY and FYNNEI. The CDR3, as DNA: TGTGCCAGCAGTGGGGCGTTAGCTAATTCCGGGAACGAGCAGTACTTC. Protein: CASSGALANSGNEQYF.

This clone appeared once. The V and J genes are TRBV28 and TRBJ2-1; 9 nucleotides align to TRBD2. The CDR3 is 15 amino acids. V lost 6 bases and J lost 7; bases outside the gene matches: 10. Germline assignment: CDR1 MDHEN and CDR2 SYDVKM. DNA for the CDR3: TGTGCCAGCAGCCCGCCGGGACTAGCTCTGAATGAGCAGTTCTTC. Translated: CASSPPGLALNEQFF.

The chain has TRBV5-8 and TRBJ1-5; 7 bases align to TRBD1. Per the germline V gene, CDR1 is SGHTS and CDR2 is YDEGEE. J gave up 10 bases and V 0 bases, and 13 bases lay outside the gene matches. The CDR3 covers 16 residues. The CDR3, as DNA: TGTGCCAGCAGCTTGGTTTGGGGACAGTGGGGGGACCCCCAGCATTTT. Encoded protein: CASSLVWGQWGDPQHF.

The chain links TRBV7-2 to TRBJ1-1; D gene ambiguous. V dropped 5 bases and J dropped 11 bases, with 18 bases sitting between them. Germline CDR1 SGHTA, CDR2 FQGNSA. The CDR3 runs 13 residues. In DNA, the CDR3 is TGTGCCAGCAGCCCCCCCGGCCTTCCGAGGGCTTTCTTT. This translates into CASSPPGLPRAFF.

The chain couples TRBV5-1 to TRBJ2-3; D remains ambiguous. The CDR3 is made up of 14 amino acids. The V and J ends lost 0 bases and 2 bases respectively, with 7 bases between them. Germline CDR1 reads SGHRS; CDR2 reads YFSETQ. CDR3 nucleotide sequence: TGCGCCAGCAGCTTGGAGCGACCCACAGATACGCAGTATTTT. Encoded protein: CASSLERPTDTQYF.

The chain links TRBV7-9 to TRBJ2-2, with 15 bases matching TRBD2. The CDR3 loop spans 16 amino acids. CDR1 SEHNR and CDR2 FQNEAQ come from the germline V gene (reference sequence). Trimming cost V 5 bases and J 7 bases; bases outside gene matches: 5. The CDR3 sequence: CASSPGTSGRLGELFF. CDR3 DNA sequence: TGTGCCAGCAGCCCTGGGACTAGCGGGAGGCTCGGGGAGCTGTTTTTT.

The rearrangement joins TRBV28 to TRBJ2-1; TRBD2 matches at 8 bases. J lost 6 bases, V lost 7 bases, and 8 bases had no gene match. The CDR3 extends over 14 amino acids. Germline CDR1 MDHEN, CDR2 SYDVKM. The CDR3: CASTPGLAFNEQFF. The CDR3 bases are TGTGCCAGCACTCCCGGACTAGCTTTCAATGAGCAGTTCTTC.